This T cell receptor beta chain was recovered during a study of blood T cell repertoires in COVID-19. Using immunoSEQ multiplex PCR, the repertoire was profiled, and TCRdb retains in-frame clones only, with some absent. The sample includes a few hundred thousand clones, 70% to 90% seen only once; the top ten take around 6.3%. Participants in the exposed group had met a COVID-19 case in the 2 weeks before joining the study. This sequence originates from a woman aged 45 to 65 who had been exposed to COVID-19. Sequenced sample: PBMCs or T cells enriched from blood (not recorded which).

The CDR3 sequence: CASSYMDRGMLNEQFF. The CDR3 DNA sequence: TGTGCCAGCAGTTACATGGACAGGGGGATGCTAAATGAGCAGTTCTTC. This chain connects TRBV6-5 to TRBJ2-1; 10 bases match TRBD1. The CDR3 has 16 amino acids. Germline assignment: CDR1 MNHEY and CDR2 SVGAGI. With V trimmed by 2 bases and J by 7 bases, 8 bases remained unmatched.